This TCR beta chain was recorded in a study of cytomegalovirus exposure and HLA in healthy donors. The wider study: Among several hundred genotyped donors, about 80% fell in the Caucasian-associated ancestry cluster. Whole-study findings and limits: When a later analysis was performed, an Asian-associated ancestry cluster reportedly had fewer N-insertions than the approximately 600-donor mean.

About this clone: No antigen is known for it.

Both 60 Vbeta primers and 13 Jbeta primers went into the PCR. Generated by immunoSEQ multiplex PCR, the TCRdb table keeps only in-frame clones and is missing some. This sample has 95,000 to 110,000 clones, with roughly 77% found just once. V lost 6 bases to trimming and J lost 1 base; unmatched junction nucleotides: 2. The CDR3 contains 13 residues. The germline CDR1 and CDR2 sequences are MNHEY and SVGAGI. The sequencing input was PBMCs. The clonotype was recovered from a woman aged 18 to 35 in good health and CMV-seropositive. V and J are TRBV6-5 and TRBJ2-5; TRBD2 agrees at 7 bases. CDR3 bases: TGTGCCAGCAGAGCTAGCGGCCAAGAGACCCAGTACTTC. It translates to CASRASGQETQYF.